This note documents a single T cell receptor beta chain sequence. The repertoire was sequenced with immunoSEQ multiplex PCR; TCRdb's copy has only in-frame clones and lacks some. This sample yields 20,000 to 25,000 clones, of which over 35% are seen a single time; about 0.7% belongs to the top ten. Co-plated with 200,000 CFSE-labeled responder cells were 200,000 irradiated, violet-dye-labeled stimulator cells. Proliferating CFSE-low CD3+CD4+ and CD3+CD8+ responders were sorted post-reaction. The entry originates in a study of graft-versus-host responses after intestinal transplantation. Study background: Every recipient had anti-thymocyte globulin induction and approximately 3 years of tacrolimus plus steroids.

The CDR3 is 13 residues long. Germline V gives CDR1 WSHSY, CDR2 SAAADI. The V segment lost 6 bases and the J segment 4 bases; nucleotides outside the gene matches: 5. Study-wide findings and caveats: Investigators detected GvH clones in recipient marrow, with some emerging earlier in ileum or blood.

The TCR originated in a human patient who received an intestinal transplant. The V and J genes are TRBV10-2 and TRBJ1-2; 7 nucleotides line up with TRBD1. Sample: alloreactive CD4+ T cells from a mixed lymphocyte reaction culture, taken before intestinal transplant. Subset denoted: CFSE-low proliferating T cells sorted from approximately six-day pre-transplant mixed lymphocyte reaction (GvH or HvG direction). DNA of the CDR3: TGCGCCAGCAGCCCGGGACAGAGCTATGGCTACACCTTC. Translating it yields CASSPGQSYGYTF.